This TCR beta chain was sequenced for a study of T-cell memory formation after mild COVID-19. Overall study findings and caveats: Among CD4+ contracting clones, most were CM and EM, and CD8+ ones EMRA.

After 5'RACE with constant-segment primers, TCR alpha and TCR beta cDNA libraries carrying sample barcodes and UMIs were obtained. Via MiXCR, TCRdb re-called the 5' RACE reads, giving one row per CDR3 protein. The repertoire holds under 150,000 distinct CDR3 sequences, with roughly 15% as singletons. V was trimmed by 0 bases and J by 4 bases, leaving 4 bases between them. Germline assignment: CDR1 SGHRS and CDR2 YFSETQ. The CDR3 is made up of 13 amino acids. This clonotype was seen a handful of times. Its antigen is currently unknown. The chain employs TRBV5-1 and TRBJ2-2; D remains ambiguous. The sequencing sample was made of PBMCs or a T cell subset sorted from them (not recorded which). This TCR was sampled from an adult woman who had mild COVID-19 (a few samples of this study predate the infection). Cell type and time point are not known. CDR3 protein: CASSLEVTGELFF. The CDR3 coding sequence is TGCGCCAGCAGCTTGGAGGTCACCGGGGAGCTGTTTTTT.